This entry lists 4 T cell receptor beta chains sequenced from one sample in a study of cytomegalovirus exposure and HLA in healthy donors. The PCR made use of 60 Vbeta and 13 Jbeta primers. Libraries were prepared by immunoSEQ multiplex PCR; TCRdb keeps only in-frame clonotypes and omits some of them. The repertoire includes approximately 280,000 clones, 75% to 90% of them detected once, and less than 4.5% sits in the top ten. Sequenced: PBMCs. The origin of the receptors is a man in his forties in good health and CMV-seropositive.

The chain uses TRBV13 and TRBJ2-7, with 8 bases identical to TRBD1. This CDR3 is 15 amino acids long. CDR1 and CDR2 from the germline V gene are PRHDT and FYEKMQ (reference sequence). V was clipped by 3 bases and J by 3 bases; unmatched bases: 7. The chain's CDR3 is CASSFQGALHYEQYF. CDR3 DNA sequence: TGTGCCAGCAGCTTCCAGGGGGCTCTCCACTACGAGCAGTACTTC. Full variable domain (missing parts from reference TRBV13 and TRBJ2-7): AAGVIQSPRHLIKEKRETATLKCYPIPRHDTVYWYQQGPGQDPQFLISFYEKMQSDKGSIPDRFSAQQFSDYHSELNMSSLELGDSALYFCASSFQGALHYEQYFGPGTRLTVT.

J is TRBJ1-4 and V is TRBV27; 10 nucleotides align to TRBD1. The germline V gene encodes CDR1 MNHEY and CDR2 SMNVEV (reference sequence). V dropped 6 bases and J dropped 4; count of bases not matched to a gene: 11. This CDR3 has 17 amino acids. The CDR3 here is CASSDRGRGLLNEKLFF. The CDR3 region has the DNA TGTGCCAGCAGCGACAGGGGGCGCGGGCTCCTTAATGAAAAACTGTTTTTT.

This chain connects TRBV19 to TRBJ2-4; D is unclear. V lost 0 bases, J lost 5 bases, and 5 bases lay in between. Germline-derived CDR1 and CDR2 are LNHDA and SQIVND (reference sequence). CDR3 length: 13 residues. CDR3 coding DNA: TGTGCCAGTAGTATAGAGGGCCAAAACATTCAGTACTTC. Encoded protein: CASSIEGQNIQYF.

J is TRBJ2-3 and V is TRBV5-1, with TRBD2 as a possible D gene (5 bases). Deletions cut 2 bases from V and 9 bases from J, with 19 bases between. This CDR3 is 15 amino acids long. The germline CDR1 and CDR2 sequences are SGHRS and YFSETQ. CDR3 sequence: CASSFLRTAEETQYF. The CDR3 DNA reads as TGCGCCAGCAGCTTCCTTCGGACTGCCGAAGAGACGCAGTATTTT.